The 26 T cell receptor beta chains presented below share a single source sample, sequenced in a study of T cell repertoires in cytomegalovirus infection. TCRdb reprocessed the reads with MiXCR, giving one entry per CDR3 protein. Among about 740,000 distinct CDR3 sequences listed, approximately 40% were seen once. The sequenced sample consisted of PBMCs. Receptors were obtained from a human donor in good health (CMV status not recorded). Some clones in this sample may be carry-over from other donors' samples.

The chain couples TRBV7-2 to TRBJ2-2, with D possibly being TRBD2 (6 bases). The CDR3 has 16 residues. The germline CDR1 and CDR2 sequences are SGHTA and FQGNSA. V was shortened by 0 bases and J by 2 bases, with 10 bases between the two germline ends. The CDR3: CASSLAERANTGELFF. The CDR3 coding sequence is TGTGCCAGCAGCTTAGCTGAGCGGGCTAACACCGGGGAGCTGTTTTTT.

This chain links TRBV20-1 with TRBJ2-7; 14 bases fit TRBD2. The V segment lost 3 bases and the J segment 5 bases; nucleotides outside the gene matches: 9. Germline CDR1 DFQATT, CDR2 SNEGSKA (reference sequence). This CDR3 comprises 16 residues. The CDR3 region is CSASPRLAGGPNEQYF. CDR3 in DNA: TGCAGTGCTAGCCCTCGACTAGCGGGAGGGCCTAACGAGCAGTACTTC.

This clonotype showed up just a few times. This chain links TRBV28 with TRBJ2-1; 12 bases are a match to TRBD2. Germline-derived CDR1 and CDR2 are MDHEN and SYDVKM. This CDR3 has 17 residues. J was trimmed by 2 bases and V by 6 bases; bases with no gene match: 8. CDR3 nucleotides: TGTGCCAGCAGAACTACTAGCGGGAGGATAACCTACAATGAGCAGTTCTTC. As protein: CASRTTSGRITYNEQFF.

The gene calls are TRBV11-1 and TRBJ2-7; D is undetermined. The ends were cut back, 0 bases at V and 4 bases at J, with 16 bases in the middle. Germline V lookup: CDR1 SGHAT, CDR2 FQDESV (reference sequence). The CDR3 has 16 amino acids. The CDR3 nucleotides read TGTGCCAGCAGCTTAGCGCTCGGAGCAAGCGCGTACGAGCAGTACTTC. It yields the protein CASSLALGASAYEQYF.

This clonotype was counted a single time. A junction boundary mismatches the germline segment, possibly from a read error. V usage is TRBV11-1 and J usage is TRBJ2-1; D is uncertain. The CDR3 runs to 14 residues. CDR1 SGHAT and CDR2 FQDESV come from the germline V gene (reference sequence). For the CDR3, the DNA is TGTTCCAGCAGCTTAGAGCGCCTTGGAAATGAGCAGTTCTTC. Amino acid sequence: CSSSLERLGNEQFF.

With respect to this clonotype: Since a much larger clone is just one base distant, this may be a read error. The genes are TRBV12-3 or TRBV12-4 and TRBJ1-1; a weak D match, TRBD1 (6 bases). This CDR3 contains 12 residues. Trimming shortened V by 6 bases and J by 13 bases, and 18 bases separated the two germline ends. The CDR3 sequence: CASRMGNREDFF. CDR3 nucleotide sequence: TGTGCCAGCAGAATGGGAAACAGGGAGGATTTCTTT.

This clonotype was counted between two and nine times. The rearrangement uses TRBV12-3 or TRBV12-4 and TRBJ2-5, with D tentatively TRBD2 (5 bases). The CDR3 has 14 residues. Trimming shortened V by 4 bases and J by 1 base, and 10 bases separated the two germline ends. This CDR3 reads CASSSGGPQETQYF. The CDR3, as DNA: TGTGCCAGCAGTTCCGGCGGGCCCCAAGAGACCCAGTACTTC.

This clonotype was counted only a few times. The chain joins TRBV28 to TRBJ1-2; tentative D call: TRBD1 (5 bases). CDR1 MDHEN and CDR2 SYDVKM come from the germline V gene. Between the trimmed V and J ends, which lost 4 bases and 7 bases, there was a span of 13 bases. The CDR3 loop spans 13 amino acids. CDR3 nucleotides: TGTGCCAGCAGTTCCCAGGGAGGGGCTGGCTACACCTTC. Residues: CASSSQGGAGYTF.

The chain combines TRBV6-5 with TRBJ1-5; 9 bases agree with TRBD1. The V gene end was trimmed by 5 bases and the J gene end by 1 base; junction bases not matched to a gene: 6. Germline CDR1 MNHEY, CDR2 SVGAGI. The CDR3 consists of 16 residues. CDR3 DNA sequence: TGTGCCAGCAGTGGGACGGGACAGGGAAGCAATCAGCCCCAGCATTTT. Translated, it gives CASSGTGQGSNQPQHF.

The rearrangement links TRBV10-3 to TRBJ2-3; a possible D gene is TRBD2 (6 bases). The CDR3 loop spans 14 amino acids. Trimming removed 4 bases from V and 10 bases from J, with 18 bases in between. Germline assignment: CDR1 ENHRY and CDR2 SYGVKD. Written as DNA, the CDR3 is TGTGCCATCAGTGGGGAGCGGGTCCAGGCGGCGCAGTATTTT. This gives the protein CAISGERVQAAQYF.

This clonotype was detected only a few times. The rearrangement links TRBV6-1 to TRBJ1-1; TRBD1 is a possible D gene (5 bases). The V and J ends lost 8 bases and 4 bases respectively, with 14 bases between them. This CDR3 has 13 residues. In germline, CDR1 is MNHNS, CDR2 SASEGT. The CDR3 nucleotides read TGTGCCAGCGGAATAGACAGCCGCACTGAAGCTTTCTTT. Its translation: CASGIDSRTEAFF.

The V call is TRBV5-1, the J call TRBJ2-3; D gene ambiguous. Germline assignment: CDR1 SGHRS and CDR2 YFSETQ. This CDR3 contains 13 residues. V was shortened by 4 bases and J by 5 bases, with 11 bases between the two germline ends. CDR3 in DNA: TGCGCCAGCAGCCACCGGTCTGAAGATACGCAGTATTTT. It yields the protein CASSHRSEDTQYF.

The chain combines TRBV4-1 with TRBJ2-5, with D possibly TRBD1 on 6 matching bases. The CDR3 has 15 residues. CDR1 is MGHRA and CDR2 is YSYEKL in the germline V gene. V dropped 0 bases and J dropped 5 bases, with 13 bases sitting between them. CDR3 nucleotide sequence: TGCGCCAGCAGCCAAGATTGGCGACAGGCGGAGACCCAGTACTTC. This sequence encodes CASSQDWRQAETQYF.

This clonotype was seen at least ten times. The rearrangement links TRBV19 to TRBJ2-2; maybe TRBD1 (5 bases). The V gene lost 6 bases and the J gene lost 5 bases, with 10 bases spanning the gap. The CDR3 extends over 13 amino acids. Germline V lookup: CDR1 LNHDA, CDR2 SQIVND (reference sequence). Here the CDR3 reads CASSPGRTGELFF. Here the CDR3 DNA reads TGTGCCAGTAGCCCAGGGCGGACCGGGGAGCTGTTTTTT.

Ten or more counts support this clonotype. J is TRBJ2-5 and V is TRBV10-3; 8 nucleotides align to TRBD2. From germline, CDR1 is ENHRY and CDR2 SYGVKD. J was trimmed by 4 bases and V by 4 bases; bases with no gene match: 5. The CDR3 is 14 amino acids. The CDR3 bases are TGTGCCATCAGTGGTTCGGGGGGGACAGAGACCCAGTACTTC. Protein sequence: CAISGSGGTETQYF.

The chain carries TRBV6-2 or TRBV6-3 and TRBJ1-1, with no clear D. CDR1 and CDR2 from the germline V gene are MNHEY and SVGEGT. The V gene lost 4 bases and the J gene lost 4 bases, with 7 bases spanning the gap. The CDR3 totals 12 residues. The CDR3 bases are TGTGCCAGCAGTTTCGGGAGCACTGAAGCTTTCTTT. It specifies CASSFGSTEAFF.

V and J are TRBV6-6 and TRBJ1-4, with D perhaps matching TRBD1 (5 bases). CDR3 length: 13 amino acids. Germline V CDR1 and CDR2: MNHNY, SVGAGI (reference sequence). The V gene lost 7 bases and the J gene lost 8 bases, with 14 bases spanning the gap. DNA for the CDR3: TGTGCCAGCATCCAGGGTGGGTCCGAAAAACTGTTTTTT. It codes for CASIQGGSEKLFF.

This rearrangement joins TRBV10-3 to TRBJ2-7, with a possible D match to TRBD1 (6 bases). There are 14 residues in the CDR3. Trimming cost V 3 bases and J 3 bases, with 12 bases left between them. Germline V gene data show CDR1 as ENHRY and CDR2 as SYGVKD. This chain's CDR3 is CAISDWDKIYEQYF. In nucleotides, the CDR3 is TGTGCCATCAGTGACTGGGACAAGATCTACGAGCAGTACTTC.

Comments on this clonotype: Compared with germline, one end of the junction differs, possibly owing to a read error. The chain recombines TRBV7-9 with TRBJ2-2; 14 bases agree with TRBD2. The CDR3 length is 17 residues. Germline-derived CDR1 and CDR2 are SEHNR and FQNEAQ (reference sequence). This chain's CDR3 is CASSLQGTSGSPGELFF. The CDR3 DNA follows: TGTGCCAGCAGCTTGCAGGGGACTAGCGGGAGTCCCGGGGAGCTATTTTTT.

In this sample, this clonotype turned up many times. The genes are TRBV7-2 and TRBJ1-1, with a possible D match to TRBD1 (5 bases). The CDR3 is 14 amino acids. CDR1 SGHTA and CDR2 FQGNSA come from the germline V gene. Trimming pared 7 bases from V and 3 bases from J, leaving 15 bases between. The CDR3 bases are TGTGCCAGCAAGACCGAGGGGTACGACACTGAAGCTTTCTTT. Translated: CASKTEGYDTEAFF.

This clonotype showed up just a few times. The chain has TRBV12-3 or TRBV12-4 and TRBJ2-1; 8 bases line up with TRBD1. The CDR3 is made up of 13 amino acids. The J segment lost 6 bases and the V segment lost 8 bases, leaving 6 bases of the junction unmatched. DNA for the CDR3: TGTGCCAGCCGCAAGACAGGGGTCAATGAGCAGTTCTTC. Protein sequence: CASRKTGVNEQFF.

The J gene is TRBJ2-5, the V gene TRBV4-1, with no clear D. The CDR3 extends over 13 amino acids. Trimming stripped 1 base from V and 4 bases from J, with 7 bases between. Germline V gene data show CDR1 as MGHRA and CDR2 as YSYEKL. In nucleotides, the CDR3 is TGCGCCAGCAGCCAAGGGGGTTTAGAGACCCAGTACTTC. Residues: CASSQGGLETQYF.

This chain connects TRBV29-1 to TRBJ1-1; TRBD1 matches at 7 bases. J gave up 4 bases and V 6 bases, and 8 bases lay outside the gene matches. Germline V gives CDR1 SQVTM, CDR2 ANQGSEA. This CDR3 region has 13 residues. CDR3 region: CSVRQGLGTEAFF. Here the CDR3 DNA reads TGCAGCGTCCGACAGGGATTAGGCACTGAAGCTTTCTTT.

In this sample, this clonotype turned up a few times. The rearrangement uses TRBV29-1 and TRBJ1-5, with TRBD1 as a possible D gene (5 bases). The CDR3 runs to 12 residues. The germline gives CDR1 SQVTM, CDR2 ANQGSEA. Trimming removed 6 bases at V and 0 bases at J, with 6 bases between. In DNA form, the CDR3 reads TGCAGCGTCCAGGGTAGCAATCAGCCCCAGCATTTT. It codes for CSVQGSNQPQHF.

The chain employs TRBV6-2 or TRBV6-3 and TRBJ2-2, with 7 bases that match TRBD1. Germline loops: CDR1 MNHEY, CDR2 SVGEGT. The CDR3 covers 17 residues. The V gene end was trimmed by 0 bases and the J gene end by 3 bases; junction bases not matched to a gene: 7. The CDR3 DNA follows: TGTGCCAGCAGTTACTCGGACAGGTCCATCTACACCGGGGAGCTGTTTTTT. Translation gives CASSYSDRSIYTGELFF.

The V gene is TRBV19, the J gene TRBJ1-6; tentative D call: TRBD1 (5 bases). Germline CDR1 reads LNHDA; CDR2 reads SQIVND (reference sequence). The V gene lost 3 bases and the J gene lost 7 bases, with 7 bases spanning the gap. This CDR3 comprises 13 residues. DNA for the CDR3: TGTGCCAGTAGTATTACAGGCAATTCACCCCTCCACTTT. This gives the protein CASSITGNSPLHF.